What follows are 24 T cell receptor beta chains derived from one specimen sequenced in a study of tumor and adjacent non-tumor tissue in lung cancer. The library came from three nested PCR rounds adapted from ARM-PCR protocols. TCRdb passed the multiplex PCR reads through MiXCR, listing each CDR3 protein once. The repertoire has 43,000 or so distinct CDR3 sequences, 60% of them found once; the top ten carry over 40%. No cell sorting was done before RNA was extracted from the tissue. More than 3 cm separated this lung sample from the edge of the tumor. Sequencing input: distant non-tumor lung tissue. Receptors were obtained from a man over 45 with non-small cell lung cancer.

This clonotype was counted only a few times. Just one base apart from a much larger clone, this may be a read error. The rearrangement uses TRBV29-1 and TRBJ2-1; D is possibly TRBD2 (5 bases). There are 14 residues in the CDR3. Germline CDR1 and CDR2: SQVTM and ANQGSEA. CDR3 in amino acids: CSAEEPRVGNEQFF. In DNA, the CDR3 is TGCAGCGCTGAAGAACCGAGGGTAGGCAATGAGCAGTTCTTC.

The CDR3 sequence is CASSSRATTFYNEQFF. The CDR3 DNA reads as TGTGCCAGCAGCTCCCGGGCCACTACCTTCTACAATGAGCAGTTCTTC. V and J are TRBV11-3 and TRBJ2-1; D gene unclear. Germline V gene data show CDR1 as SGHNT and CDR2 as YENEEA. The CDR3 is 16 amino acids. The germline V and J ends were trimmed by 4 bases and 3 bases, with 16 bases remaining between them.

On this clonotype itself: Sequence at one end of the junction differs from germline and may be a read error. The V gene is TRBV5-6, the J gene TRBJ2-5, with D tentatively TRBD2 (6 bases). Germline values: CDR1 SGHDT, CDR2 YYEEEE. The CDR3 runs to 12 residues. For the CDR3, the DNA is TGTGCCGGCAGGCGACTAGGAGAGGCCCAGCACTTC. As protein: CAGRRLGEAQHF. Complete variable domain (other parts from reference TRBV5-6 and TRBJ2-5): DAGVTQSPTHLIKTRGQQVTLRCSPKSGHDTVSWYQQALGQGPQFIFQYYEEEERQRGNFPDRFSGHQFPNYSSELNVNALLLGDSALYLCAGRRLGEAQHFGPGTRLLVL.

This clonotype was seen at least ten times. The J gene is TRBJ2-7, the V gene TRBV12-3 or TRBV12-4; 9 bases are shared with TRBD1. V dropped 4 bases and J dropped 1; count of bases not matched to a gene: 8. This CDR3 comprises 16 residues. The CDR3 DNA reads TGTGCCAGCAGTTGGACCGGGACAGGGCCTTCCTACGAGCAGTACTTC. This sequence encodes CASSWTGTGPSYEQYF.

As regards this clonotype: The junction does not match germline at one end; this may be a read error. This chain joins TRBV11-2 and TRBJ2-3; tentatively, D is TRBD1 or TRBD2 (5 bases each). The V gene's germline CDR1 is SGHAT and CDR2 FQNNGV. This CDR3 has 15 residues. This CDR3 is CASNLVGRQSDTQYF. The CDR3 bases are TGCGCCAGCAACTTAGTAGGGAGACAGTCAGATACGCAGTATTTT.

As concerns this clonotype: This sequence may be a read error, since a much larger clone differs from it by one base. This CDR3 is CASSLWGADTQYF. CDR3 DNA sequence: TGTGCCAGCAGTCTCTGGGGGGCAGATACGCAGTATTTT. The rearrangement uses TRBV5-4 and TRBJ2-3, with TRBD2 as a possible D gene (6 bases). The CDR3 covers 13 residues. The ends were cut back, 5 bases at V and 4 bases at J, with 11 bases in the middle. The germline V gene encodes CDR1 SGHNT and CDR2 YYREEE (reference sequence).

With respect to this clonotype: The CDR3 does not close with the conserved phenylalanine or tryptophan, likely indicating a read error. This chain links TRBV12-3 or TRBV12-4 with TRBJ2-2; D is ambiguous. The CDR3 is 13 residues long. The DNA of the CDR3 is TGCGCCAGCAGCGAATCGGGCACCGGGGAGCTGTTTTCT. Residues: CASSESGTGELFS.

This clonotype was counted ten times or more. A much larger clone lies one base from this, so it may be a read error. This chain connects TRBV29-1 to TRBJ2-7, with D unclear. CDR1 is SQVTM and CDR2 is ANQGSEA in the germline V gene. V lost 4 bases, J lost 5 bases, and 6 bases lay in between. The CDR3 has 10 residues. CDR3 protein: CSVGDHEQYF. Written as DNA, the CDR3 is TGCAGCGTTGGAGATCACGAGCAGTACTTC.

This chain connects TRBV11-2 to TRBJ2-7; TRBD2 agrees at 11 bases. The junction had 5 bases not matched to a gene; V was cut back by 5 bases and J by 2 bases. Germline-derived CDR1 and CDR2 are SGHAT and FQNNGV. The CDR3 sequence is 15 residues long. CDR3 sequence reads: CASSLAGGPPYEQYF. CDR3 coding DNA: TGTGCCAGCAGCCTAGCGGGGGGCCCTCCCTACGAGCAGTACTTC.

In the case of this clonotype: An end of the junction differs from the germline gene, which may be a read error. This chain joins TRBV10-2 and TRBJ1-6; unclear D gene. Germline values: CDR1 WSHSY, CDR2 SAAADI. The CDR3 loop spans 14 amino acids. The CDR3 region is CASTLMDYYSPLHF. CDR3 nucleotides: TGCGCCAGCACCCTTATGGACTATTATTCACCCCTCCACTTT.

This clonotype was recorded at least ten times. This rearrangement joins TRBV7-2 to TRBJ1-4; the D is unclear. CDR1 and CDR2 from the germline V gene are SGHTA and FQGNSA. V dropped 1 base and J dropped 8 bases, with 14 bases sitting between them. The CDR3 totals 15 residues. CDR3: CASSLVYASGEKLFF. The CDR3 coding sequence is TGTGCCAGCAGCTTAGTATACGCCTCGGGGGAAAAACTGTTTTTT.

This sequence joins TRBV5-1 and TRBJ2-2; 9 bases are a match to TRBD1. V lost 2 bases and J lost 7; bases outside the gene matches: 6. CDR1 and CDR2 (germline): SGHRS, YFSETQ. This CDR3 comprises 15 residues. As DNA, the CDR3 is TGCGCCAGCAGCTTTGCAGGGACAGGGATCGGGGAGCTGTTTTTT. This codes for CASSFAGTGIGELFF. Together with reference TRBV5-1 and TRBJ2-2, the CDR3 gives the full variable domain: KAGVTQTPRYLIKTRGQQVTLSCSPISGHRSVSWYQQTPGQGLQFLFEYFSETQRNKGNFPGRFSGRQFSNSRSEMNVSTLELGDSALYLCASSFAGTGIGELFFGEGSRLTVL.

On this clonotype: The CDR3 end shows no conserved phenylalanine or tryptophan, and so a read error is likely. In nucleotides, the CDR3 is TGTGTCAGCAGACTCCCCTCGAGGGGACAGGGTCATGAGCAGTTCCTC. Its translation is CVSRLPSRGQGHEQFL. This rearrangement joins TRBV11-2 to TRBJ2-1; the match to TRBD1 covers 9 bases. Germline CDR1 and CDR2: SGHAT and FQNNGV. This CDR3 is 16 amino acids long.

Comment on this clonotype: A single base separates this from a much larger clone, so it may be a read error. The rearrangement links TRBV30 to TRBJ2-2; D possibly corresponds to TRBD2 (6 bases). The germline V gene has CDR1 GTSNPN and CDR2 SVGIG (reference sequence). The CDR3 spans 15 residues. CDR3 in amino acids: CAWSLGLPGTGELLF. The CDR3 nucleotides read TGTGCCTGGAGTTTGGGACTGCCGGGCACCGGGGAGCTGTTATTT.

Only one count was recorded for this clonotype. One junction end does not reproduce the germline sequence, and a read error may be involved. The gene calls are TRBV29-1 and TRBJ2-2; maybe TRBD2 (5 bases). The CDR3 extends over 12 amino acids. Germline lookup yields CDR1 SQVTM and CDR2 ANQGSEA. CDR3 nucleotide sequence: TGCAGCGTCTACACGGAAGCCGGGGAGCTGTTGTTC. It encodes CSVYTEAGELLF.

At least ten counts were recorded for this clonotype. V gene TRBV20-1 combines with J gene TRBJ2-7, with TRBD2 matching 8 bases. This CDR3 region has 14 residues. From germline, CDR1 is DFQATT and CDR2 SNEGSKA (reference sequence). Trimming took 4 bases from V and 4 from J; bases not matched to a gene: 9. The CDR3 coding sequence is TGCAGTGCTACGAGACCGGGACTAGTATACGAGCAGTACTTC. Protein product: CSATRPGLVYEQYF.

Details on this clonotype: An end of the junction does not agree with germline; a read error may underlie this. V and J are TRBV4-2 and TRBJ2-5, with TRBD2 matching over 8 bases. The germline V gene has CDR1 LGHNA and CDR2 YNFKEQ. The CDR3 consists of 15 residues. CDR3 sequence: CASSRLTSELETKYF. DNA for the CDR3: TGTGCCAGCAGCCGGTTGACTAGCGAGCTAGAGACCAAGTACTTC.

This chain links TRBV28 with TRBJ1-5; D not resolved. The CDR3 contains 15 residues. Germline CDR1 and CDR2: MDHEN and SYDVKM. Deletions cut 7 bases from V and 0 bases from J, with 13 bases between. The CDR3 DNA reads as TGTGCCAGCACCCCTGATGGAATTAGCAATCAGCCCCAGCATTTT. Protein sequence: CASTPDGISNQPQHF.

This clonotype was seen many times. This chain connects TRBV6-1 to TRBJ1-2; 9 nucleotides align to TRBD1. The V and J ends lost 8 bases and 6 bases, in that order; junction bases with no gene match: 7. The CDR3 runs 13 residues. Germline V CDR1 and CDR2: MNHNS, SASEGT. The CDR3 sequence is CASSRQGGDGYTF. The CDR3 DNA follows: TGTGCCAGCTCACGACAGGGGGGGGATGGCTACACCTTC.

For this clonotype: Just one base apart from a much larger clone, this may be a read error. The J gene is TRBJ2-5, the V gene TRBV30; D is perhaps TRBD2 (6 bases). Germline lookup yields CDR1 GTSNPN and CDR2 SVGIG (reference sequence). The length of the CDR3 is 13 residues. The CDR3 DNA sequence: TGTGCCTGGAGTCGTAGCAGTCGGGAGACCCTGTACTTC. Protein product: CAWSRSSRETLYF.

Turning to this clonotype: A read error is possible here, since a much larger clone lies one base away. The chain couples TRBV11-2 to TRBJ2-7; D is unclear. Trimming removed 1 base from V and 0 bases from J, with 7 bases in between. This CDR3 contains 14 residues. Germline CDR1 SGHAT, CDR2 FQNNGV. The CDR3 is CASSLVPNSYEQYF. In DNA form, the CDR3 reads TGTGCCAGCAGCTTAGTCCCAAACTCCTACGAGCAGTACTTC.

A word on this clonotype: One junction end disagrees with the germline gene, perhaps due to a read error. The rearrangement links TRBV20-1 to TRBJ2-7; 11 bases are shared with TRBD2. Per germline, CDR1 DFQATT and CDR2 SNEGSKA (reference sequence). The CDR3 extends over 15 amino acids. The CDR3 DNA reads as TGCAGTGTTAGAGATCCGGGACTAGCGGCTTATGAGCAGTACTTC. It codes for CSVRDPGLAAYEQYF.

Notes on this clonotype: A much larger clone sits a single nucleotide away, making a read error possible. The chain employs TRBV7-9 and TRBJ2-7; TRBD1 agrees at 8 bases. With V trimmed by 6 bases and J by 6 bases, 4 bases remained unmatched. CDR3 length: 12 amino acids. Germline V gene lookup returns CDR1 SEHNR and CDR2 FQNEAQ (reference sequence). The CDR3 reads CASSSGTGEQYF. The CDR3, as DNA: TGTGCCAGCAGTTCCGGGACAGGCGAGCAGTACTTC.

Concerning this clonotype: A junction end diverges from the germline sequence, so it may reflect a read error. V and J are TRBV29-1 and TRBJ1-1, with a weak D call TRBD1 (5 bases). The CDR3 is 13 amino acids. Germline CDR1 reads SQVTM; CDR2 reads ANQGSEA. The CDR3 nucleotides are TGCAGCGTTGTGGGGGATTTCGGCTCTGAAGCTTTCTTC. The encoded protein is CSVVGDFGSEAFF.